A selection of T cell receptor beta chains follows, all from one sample in a study of CD8 T cells in Susac syndrome. TCRdb recomputed calls from the immunoSEQ multiplex PCR reads with MiXCR, one row per CDR3 protein. This sample has around 280,000 distinct CDR3 sequences, with about 90% found just once. Sequenced input: CD4+ T cells from PBMCs. Receptor source: a human donor with multiple sclerosis. Both conserved end residues are trimmed from each CDR3. Fields, in order: V gene, J gene, CDR3 protein.

v_call: TRBV5-1
j_call: TRBJ2-3
cdr3_aa: ASSPERSTDTQY

v_call: TRBV27
j_call: TRBJ2-7
cdr3_aa: ASSLGGNREMGEQY

v_call: TRBV6-1
j_call: TRBJ2-2
cdr3_aa: ASRRTRQGIGELF

v_call: TRBV2
j_call: TRBJ2-1
cdr3_aa: ATRRPGTAYNEQF

v_call: TRBV20-1
j_call: TRBJ1-1
cdr3_aa: SGSREVGTEAF

v_call: TRBV3-1
j_call: TRBJ1-1
cdr3_aa: ASSQAGNTEAF

v_call: TRBV12-5
j_call: TRBJ1-2
cdr3_aa: ASGFGGGYT

v_call: TRBV7-9
j_call: TRBJ2-3
cdr3_aa: ASSSLDSTTDTQY

v_call: TRBV6-1
j_call: TRBJ2-2
cdr3_aa: ASSPSPLSGAGTGELF

v_call: TRBV29-1
j_call: TRBJ1-1
cdr3_aa: SAGDTYTEAF

v_call: TRBV7-9
j_call: TRBJ2-7
cdr3_aa: ASRPGLKGDEQY

v_call: TRBV7-2
j_call: TRBJ2-1
cdr3_aa: ASSPPSLVEQF

v_call: TRBV6-2/TRBV6-3
j_call: TRBJ1-6
cdr3_aa: ASQKDRARSPLH

v_call: TRBV5-6
j_call: TRBJ1-2
cdr3_aa: ASSLRRGYT

v_call: TRBV5-4
j_call: TRBJ1-6
cdr3_aa: ASSLAGRLNSPLH

v_call: TRBV7-6
j_call: TRBJ2-3
cdr3_aa: ASSPLAGITDTQY

v_call: TRBV19
j_call: TRBJ1-2
cdr3_aa: ASSLDRDRHYGYT

v_call: TRBV12-3/TRBV12-4
j_call: TRBJ2-2
cdr3_aa: ASSLPRGNTGELF

v_call: TRBV20-1
j_call: TRBJ2-7
cdr3_aa: SAETGVEQY

v_call: TRBV19
j_call: TRBJ2-7
cdr3_aa: ASSPFPSGTSISYEQY

v_call: TRBV6-1
j_call: TRBJ2-7
cdr3_aa: ASQLYAGATYEQY

v_call: TRBV9
j_call: TRBJ1-2
cdr3_aa: ASSVEGGLGYGYT

v_call: TRBV29-1
j_call: TRBJ2-5
cdr3_aa: SVEFGETQY

v_call: TRBV12-3/TRBV12-4
j_call: TRBJ1-4
cdr3_aa: ASSVNRGPYNEKLF

v_call: TRBV9
j_call: TRBJ2-3
cdr3_aa: ASSARQGTTDTQY

v_call: TRBV12-3/TRBV12-4
j_call: TRBJ2-1
cdr3_aa: ASSLARLAGGEQF

v_call: TRBV7-9
j_call: TRBJ1-2
cdr3_aa: ASSLEGNNGYT

v_call: TRBV6-5
j_call: TRBJ1-1
cdr3_aa: ASSYAPGTVNTEAF

v_call: TRBV7-9
j_call: TRBJ1-2
cdr3_aa: ASGTGTTYYGYT

v_call: TRBV5-1
j_call: TRBJ2-7
cdr3_aa: ASSLAEGQGEQY

v_call: TRBV4-3
j_call: TRBJ2-2
cdr3_aa: ASSQVERSRSASTGELF

v_call: TRBV2
j_call: TRBJ1-2
cdr3_aa: ASSNGGYT

v_call: TRBV10-3
j_call: TRBJ2-2
cdr3_aa: AIRSGTSGNTGELF

v_call: TRBV4-3
j_call: TRBJ2-1
cdr3_aa: ASSPTSGNYNEQF

v_call: TRBV19
j_call: TRBJ2-3
cdr3_aa: ASSPQAASTDTQY

v_call: TRBV9
j_call: TRBJ2-5
cdr3_aa: ASSVGAGIGQETQY

v_call: TRBV6-2/TRBV6-3
j_call: TRBJ1-2
cdr3_aa: ASAQGYYGYT

v_call: TRBV20-1
j_call: TRBJ2-7
cdr3_aa: SARDSGKSYEQY

v_call: TRBV20-1
j_call: TRBJ2-7
cdr3_aa: SARAPIAGGSEQY

v_call: TRBV20-1
j_call: TRBJ2-1
cdr3_aa: SAGRGRAYNEQF